One sample yielded the 2 T cell receptor gamma chains listed below, sequenced in a study of γδ T cells in repeated Plasmodium falciparum infection (dated by TCRdb to the early 2020s). For bulk TCR repertoire analysis, Vgamma9/Vdelta2+ and Vdelta2-negative gammadelta T cell populations were flow-sorted out of peripheral blood mononuclear cells. The library was obtained by multiplex PCR. Sequencing instrument: Illumina MiSeq. Via CATT, TCRdb reprocessed the public reads, and rows with identical DNA were then joined. Here the sample has around 24,000 gamma-chain clones; about 3% occur a single time. Together, the top ten hold approximately 33% of the sample. The sample consisted of gamma-delta T cells from blood. Receptors originate from a pool of human donors (malaria-infected and uninfected, not separated).

In its sample, this clone was seen a few times. TCRdb's entry gives the protein of a much larger clone, which mismatches this DNA's translation at residue 15, likely from a read error; the protein reported here is translated from the DNA. The V gene corresponds to TRGV5; no J gene was called. Germline V gene sequence: CDR1 VINAFY, CDR2 YDVSNSKD. This CDR3 is 17 amino acids long. The DNA for the CDR3 is TGTGCCACCTGGGACTGGGAGGTTATGGGTAGTGATTGGATCGAGACGTTT. Protein: CATWDWEVMGSDWIETF.

Note on this clone: The amino acid sequence in TCRdb belongs to a much larger clone and departs from this DNA's translation at residue 3, likely a sequencing read error; the sequence shown is translated from the DNA. DNA of the CDR3: TGTGCCCCCTGGGACAGGCCAGAATATTATAAGAAACTCTTT. Its translation is CAPWDRPEYYKKLF. The V gene is TRGV3, the J gene TRGJ1 or TRGJ2. No J gene was available from TCRdb, and it was assigned here by a germline match of the DNA. Germline V gene lookup returns CDR1 VTNTFY and CDR2 YDVSTARD (reference sequence). The CDR3 spans 14 residues.